These T cell receptor beta chains were read from a single sample in a study of beta chain features in type 1 diabetes. Sequenced by immunoSEQ multiplex PCR; TCRdb stores in-frame clones only, minus some. The sample carries fewer than 350,000 clones, approximately 8.1% recorded once. What was sequenced was central memory CD4+ T cells from blood. The receptors stem from a woman aged 18 to 35 in good health. Both conserved end residues are part of each CDR3. D genes are given only for firm matches. Expanded clones are given a class, and other clones once, few, many or no size at all.

CASSLAGDNEQFF,TGTGCCAGCAGCTTGGCAGGGGACAATGAGCAGTTCTTC,TRBV7-3,TRBJ2-1,few,.
CASSPDRVGYGYTF,TGTGCCAGCAGCCCGGACAGGGTGGGCTATGGCTACACCTTC,TRBV11-2,TRBJ1-2,.,TRBD1
CASSLGGTSGRLDEQFF,TGTGCCAGCAGCTTAGGGGGGACTAGCGGGAGGCTCGATGAGCAGTTCTTC,TRBV7-2,TRBJ2-1,.,TRBD2
CASSEQGWNEQFF,TGTGCCAGCTCAGAACAGGGTTGGAATGAGCAGTTCTTC,TRBV18,TRBJ2-1,many,.
CASSPSRQTGYGYTF,TGTGCCAGCTCACCCAGCCGACAGACCGGGTATGGCTACACCTTC,TRBV18,TRBJ1-2,few,.
CASSYGAGDQETQYF,TGTGCCAGCAGTTACGGAGCGGGGGACCAAGAGACCCAGTACTTC,TRBV10-3,TRBJ2-5,few,TRBD2
CASSFGTQETQYF,TGTGCCAGCAGCTTCGGCACCCAAGAGACCCAGTACTTC,TRBV7-3,TRBJ2-5,.,.
CASIILSGRREQFF,TGTGCCAGCATCATCCTAAGCGGGAGGAGGGAGCAGTTCTTC,TRBV2,TRBJ2-1,few,TRBD2
CASSRGQLTLYGYTF,TGTGCCAGCAGTCGAGGACAGCTTACTCTCTATGGCTACACCTTC,TRBV2,TRBJ1-2,few,.
CASSTDRASNQPQHF,TGTGCCAGCAGCACCGACAGGGCTAGCAATCAGCCCCAGCATTTT,TRBV7-2,TRBJ1-5,few,TRBD1
CASSYGGNQPQHF,TGTGCCAGCAGTTATGGGGGCAATCAGCCCCAGCATTTT,TRBV27,TRBJ1-5,few,.
CASSRKLAESNEQFF,TGTGCCAGCTCACGGAAGCTAGCGGAGTCCAATGAGCAGTTCTTC,TRBV18,TRBJ2-1,.,TRBD2
CASSYEGRAEAFF,TGTGCCAGCAGTTATGAAGGGAGGGCTGAAGCTTTCTTT,TRBV6-6,TRBJ1-1,few,.
CAWSDGNTEAFF,TGTGCCTGGAGTGACGGGAACACTGAAGCTTTCTTT,TRBV30,TRBJ1-1,few,.
CASSVTGKNYGYTF,TGTGCCAGCAGCGTGACAGGGAAAAACTATGGCTACACCTTC,TRBV9,TRBJ1-2,few,TRBD1
CASSFRAGTYSYNSPLHF,TGTGCCAGCAGCTTCAGGGCAGGGACCTACTCCTATAATTCACCCCTCCACTTT,TRBV7-2,TRBJ1-6,many,.
CASSFGSENAELFF,TGTGCCAGCAGCTTTGGGTCCGAGAATGCGGAGCTGTTTTTT,TRBV7-9,TRBJ2-2,.,.
CASSQLNEKNTIYF,TGCGCCAGCAGCCAACTTAATGAGAAAAACACCATATATTTT,TRBV4-1,TRBJ1-3,.,.
CASRETAPTNYGYTF,TGTGCCAGCCGCGAAACGGCACCCACTAACTATGGCTACACCTTC,TRBV28,TRBJ1-2,few,.
CASGGQYNQPQHF,TGTGCCAGCGGCGGCCAGTACAATCAGCCCCAGCATTTT,TRBV27,TRBJ1-5,.,.
CASSLELGEYAEAFF,TGTGCCAGCAGCTTGGAGTTAGGTGAATACGCTGAAGCTTTCTTT,TRBV5-6,TRBJ1-1,.,.
CATSRAWGTYSNQPQHF,TGTGCCACCAGCAGAGCTTGGGGGACGTATAGCAATCAGCCCCAGCATTTT,TRBV15,TRBJ1-5,.,.
CASKSQEDNEQFF,TGCGCCAGCAAATCACAGGAGGACAATGAGCAGTTCTTC,TRBV5-1,TRBJ2-1,.,.
CASTDGQGLDTGELFF,TGTGCCAGCACCGACGGACAGGGTCTAGACACCGGGGAGCTGTTTTTT,TRBV28,TRBJ2-2,.,TRBD1
CASSQDGAVSNNSPLHF,TGTGCCAGCAGCCAAGATGGGGCAGTGAGTAATAATTCACCCCTCCACTTT,TRBV4-2,TRBJ1-6,few,.
CASSLDRGPLPGNTIYF,TGTGCCAGCAGCCTTGACAGGGGTCCCCTTCCTGGAAACACCATATATTTT,TRBV27,TRBJ1-3,many,TRBD1
CASSLTDSNYGYTF,TGTGCCAGCAGCTTAACTGATTCTAACTATGGCTACACCTTC,TRBV11-2,TRBJ1-2,.,.
CASSVGTGGNQPQHF,TGTGCCAGCAGCGTAGGGACAGGGGGCAATCAGCCCCAGCATTTT,TRBV7-2,TRBJ1-5,few,TRBD1
CASSLGGGGYNEQFF,TGCGCCAGCAGCTTAGGAGGCGGCGGCTACAATGAGCAGTTCTTC,TRBV5-1,TRBJ2-1,.,.
CASSPRDRVGMNTEAFF,TGTGCCAGCAGCCCGCGGGACAGGGTTGGCATGAACACTGAAGCTTTCTTT,TRBV7-9,TRBJ1-1,many,TRBD1
CSVEKTLGEAFF,TGCAGCGTTGAAAAGACGTTAGGTGAAGCTTTCTTT,TRBV29-1,TRBJ1-1,.,.
CASSPRDNEKLFF,TGTGCCAGCTCACCAAGGGACAACGAAAAACTGTTTTTT,TRBV18,TRBJ1-4,few,.
CASGGMTLSLYGYTF,TGTGCCAGCGGCGGTATGACCCTCTCCCTGTATGGCTACACCTTC,TRBV2,TRBJ1-2,many,.
CASSWGPDNTGELFF,TGTGCCAGCAGCTGGGGTCCCGATAACACCGGGGAGCTGTTTTTT,TRBV5-6,TRBJ2-2,few,.
CASRGRERKTQYF,TGTGCCAGTAGAGGTCGGGAGAGAAAGACCCAGTACTTC,TRBV19,TRBJ2-5,few,.
CASIPTARGTTGELFF,TGTGCCAGCATCCCCACTGCTAGGGGGACCACCGGGGAGCTGTTTTTT,TRBV7-2,TRBJ2-2,.,.
CASSPRAGGTQYF,TGTGCCAGCAGCCCCAGGGCGGGAGGGACCCAGTACTTC,TRBV7-2,TRBJ2-5,.,TRBD2
CASSLVPGKTEAFF,TGTGCCAGCAGCTTAGTACCAGGGAAGACTGAAGCTTTCTTT,TRBV7-9,TRBJ1-1,few,.
CASSDVGVSSGNTIYF,TGTGCCAGCAGTGATGTAGGAGTCAGCTCTGGAAACACCATATATTTT,TRBV2,TRBJ1-3,.,.
CASMISGTAEETQYF,TGCGCCAGCATGATCTCCGGGACAGCAGAAGAGACCCAGTACTTC,TRBV5-1,TRBJ2-5,.,TRBD1
CAIPPGGELFF,TGTGCCATACCCCCGGGCGGGGAGCTGTTTTTT,TRBV10-3,TRBJ2-2,few,.
CAWRLNYRDRPNYEQYF,TGTGCCTGGAGGCTAAATTACCGGGACAGACCGAACTACGAGCAGTACTTC,TRBV30,TRBJ2-7,.,TRBD1
CASRPAGQGAHEQFF,TGTGCCAGTAGGCCCGCCGGGCAGGGGGCTCATGAGCAGTTCTTC,TRBV19,TRBJ2-1,.,TRBD1